This T cell receptor beta chain was recovered during a study of OX40 agonist ivuxolimab in advanced cancers. This table comes from immunoSEQ multiplex PCR, and its TCRdb copy is limited to in-frame clones, with some not included. The sample lists some 74,000 clones, over 75% occurring once. CDR3 size: 14 residues. The germline gives CDR1 MNHEY, CDR2 SVGAGI. V was clipped by 6 bases and J by 9 bases, with 18 bases between them. Sampling of blood occurred at baseline, cycle 4 day 1, and cycle 7 day 1. The source material was CD4+ or CD8+ T cells sorted from blood, sampled in a trial of the OX40 agonist ivuxolimab. The clonotype was recovered from an adult with an advanced solid tumor such as melanoma, head and neck, liver or kidney cancer. The chain employs TRBV6-5 and TRBJ1-5; D is unclear. The DNA for the CDR3 is TGTGCCAGCAGCCTTGACCGGTTAAGGCCGCCCCAGCATTTT. Protein product: CASSLDRLRPPQHF.